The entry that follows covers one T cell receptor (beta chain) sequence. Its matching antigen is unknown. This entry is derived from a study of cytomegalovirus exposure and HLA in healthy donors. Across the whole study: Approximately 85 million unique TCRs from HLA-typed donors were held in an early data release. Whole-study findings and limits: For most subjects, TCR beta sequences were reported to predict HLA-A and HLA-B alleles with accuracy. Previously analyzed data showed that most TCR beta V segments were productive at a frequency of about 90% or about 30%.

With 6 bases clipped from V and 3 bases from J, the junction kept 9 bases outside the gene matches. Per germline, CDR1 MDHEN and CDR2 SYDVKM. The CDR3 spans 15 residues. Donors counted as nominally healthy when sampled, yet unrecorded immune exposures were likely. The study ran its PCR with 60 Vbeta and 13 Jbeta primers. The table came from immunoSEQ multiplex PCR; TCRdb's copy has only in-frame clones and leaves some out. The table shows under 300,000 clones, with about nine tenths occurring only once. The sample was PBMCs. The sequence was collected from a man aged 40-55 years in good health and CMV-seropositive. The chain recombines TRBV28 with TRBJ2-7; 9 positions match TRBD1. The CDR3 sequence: CASSTLGTGYYEQYF. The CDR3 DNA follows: TGTGCCAGCAGCACACTCGGGACAGGGTACTACGAGCAGTACTTC.